The 18 T cell receptor beta chains in this list originate from one sample, sequenced in a study of blood T cell repertoires in COVID-19. Profiled with immunoSEQ multiplex PCR; TCRdb holds only in-frame clones, not every one. The sample carries about 99,000 clones, 82% recorded once. Sequencing was done on a sample of peripheral blood. Every receptor here comes from a man between 60 and 70 years old with acute or convalescent COVID-19.

In nucleotides, the CDR3 is TGTGCCAGCAGCTCGGACAGTCAACGGAACACCATATATTTT. It is translated as CASSSDSQRNTIYF. J is TRBJ1-3 and V is TRBV7-9, with D maybe TRBD1 (6 bases). Germline V gene data show CDR1 as SEHNR and CDR2 as FQNEAQ (reference sequence). Trimming pared 4 bases from V and 7 bases from J, leaving 14 bases between. This CDR3 contains 14 residues.

The chain couples TRBV6-5 to TRBJ2-2, with 9 bases identical to TRBD1. This CDR3 has 15 amino acids. The V segment lost 4 bases and the J segment 7 bases; nucleotides outside the gene matches: 7. The germline gives CDR1 MNHEY, CDR2 SVGAGI. For the CDR3, the DNA is TGTGCCAGCAGTTTGGTGACAGGGGGGATCGGGGAGCTGTTTTTT. As protein: CASSLVTGGIGELFF.

The V gene is TRBV6-5, the J gene TRBJ1-2; D remains ambiguous. Trimming shortened V by 0 bases and J by 0 bases, and 11 bases separated the two germline ends. The CDR3 contains 16 residues. CDR1 is MNHEY and CDR2 is SVGAGI in the germline V gene. The CDR3 bases are TGTGCCAGCAGTTACTCGAGAAGTCGGGCTAACTATGGCTACACCTTC. This gives the protein CASSYSRSRANYGYTF.

This clone was observed a few times. The V call is TRBV6-5, the J call TRBJ2-3; 7 nucleotides match TRBD2. Germline lookup yields CDR1 MNHEY and CDR2 SVGAGI. The V gene end was trimmed by 6 bases and the J gene end by 5 bases; junction bases not matched to a gene: 11. The length of the CDR3 is 15 residues. In DNA form, the CDR3 reads TGTGCCAGCAGAATATCAGCGGGGCTAGGAGATACGCAGTATTTT. Translated, it gives CASRISAGLGDTQYF.

V and J are TRBV21-1 and TRBJ1-1; no check of the table's D call, TRBD1, against the DNA was made. TRBV21-1 is a recognized pseudogene. The CDR3 contains 14 residues. The CDR3 spells CASSAKTGNTEAFF. DNA for the CDR3: TGTGCCAGCAGCGCTAAGACAGGGAACACTGAAGCTTTCTTT.

The V and J genes are TRBV7-3 and TRBJ2-1, with 7 bases fitting TRBD1. Germline-derived CDR1 and CDR2 are SGHTA and FQGTGA. The ends lost 1 base at V and 8 bases at J; junction bases unmatched: 8. The CDR3 runs 15 residues. This CDR3 is CASSLSTGDWDEQFF. Written as DNA, the CDR3 is TGTGCCAGCAGCTTAAGTACAGGGGATTGGGATGAGCAGTTCTTC.

V is TRBV4-1 and J is TRBJ1-3; 10 bases map to TRBD1. Trimming cost V 4 bases and J 9 bases; bases outside gene matches: 18. This CDR3 spans 18 amino acids. Germline CDR1 is MGHRA and CDR2 is YSYEKL. The DNA of the CDR3 is TGCGCCAGCAGCCGTTCTTTGCCGACAGGGGGCGTTGACATCACCATATATTTT. Translation: CASSRSLPTGGVDITIYF.

The J gene is TRBJ1-3, the V gene TRBV19, with 12 bases identical to TRBD1. Germline-derived CDR1 and CDR2 are LNHDA and SQIVND (reference sequence). CDR3 length: 16 residues. Unmatched junction bases numbered 3, after V lost 4 bases and J lost 2 bases. CDR3 bases: TGTGCCAGTAGTAGGGGACAGGGGGCCACTGGAAACACCATATATTTT. This sequence encodes CASSRGQGATGNTIYF.

The CDR3 DNA is TGCGCCAGCAGCCAAGCTGTGCAAGAGACCCAGTACTTC. The encoded protein is CASSQAVQETQYF. The rearrangement links TRBV4-1 to TRBJ2-5; D call uncertain. The CDR3 runs to 13 residues. The germline CDR1 and CDR2 sequences are MGHRA and YSYEKL. The V end lost 1 base, the J end lost 2 bases, and 5 bases lay between the germline ends.

This sequence joins TRBV6-1 and TRBJ1-1; maybe TRBD1 (5 bases). Germline V gives CDR1 MNHNS, CDR2 SASEGT. With 2 bases removed from V and 7 bases from J, the gap between germline ends came to 14 bases. The CDR3 is made up of 14 amino acids. The chain's CDR3 is CASSEQGVGIEAFF. The CDR3 DNA is TGTGCCAGCAGTGAACAAGGGGTAGGAATTGAAGCTTTCTTT.

V usage is TRBV28 and J usage is TRBJ1-5, with a weak D call TRBD1 (6 bases). This CDR3 region has 15 residues. Germline CDR1 is MDHEN and CDR2 is SYDVKM. The V and J ends lost 2 bases and 6 bases respectively, with 14 bases between them. CDR3 loop: CASSLGDRFGQPQHF. CDR3 DNA sequence: TGTGCCAGCAGTTTAGGTGACAGGTTTGGTCAGCCCCAGCATTTT.

The sample holds a few counts of this clone. In nucleotides, the CDR3 is TGTGCCAGCAGCTTAACAGGGGGGGACACTGAAGCTTTCTTT. It translates to CASSLTGGDTEAFF. The V call is TRBV7-3, the J call TRBJ1-1; weak D call: TRBD1 (6 bases). Germline CDR1 reads SGHTA; CDR2 reads FQGTGA. V lost 0 bases and J lost 3, with 8 bases in between. CDR3 size: 14 residues.

The gene calls are TRBV2 and TRBJ2-5; D is possibly TRBD2 (5 bases). Between the trimmed V and J ends, which lost 7 bases and 2 bases, there was a span of 17 bases. The CDR3 runs to 15 residues. Germline V gives CDR1 SNHLY, CDR2 FYNNEI. The CDR3 sequence is CASKFPGNTQETQYF. CDR3 bases: TGTGCCAGCAAGTTTCCGGGGAACACACAAGAGACCCAGTACTTC.

This chain joins TRBV6-1 and TRBJ2-5, with a tentative D call TRBD2 (6 bases). The V and J ends lost 4 bases and 2 bases respectively, with 17 bases between them. This CDR3 spans 16 amino acids. The V gene's germline CDR1 is MNHNS and CDR2 SASEGT. The CDR3: CASSALAGMGQETQYF. The CDR3, as DNA: TGTGCCAGCAGTGCCCTGGCGGGGATGGGGCAAGAGACCCAGTACTTC.

The J gene is TRBJ2-3, the V gene TRBV7-3; 15 bases are a match to TRBD2. Germline CDR1 and CDR2: SGHTA and FQGTGA. The J segment lost 2 bases and the V segment lost 1 base, leaving 13 bases of the junction unmatched. This CDR3 has 21 amino acids. This CDR3 is CASSLKPGLAGGLWITDTQYF. CDR3 sequence (DNA): TGTGCCAGCAGCTTAAAGCCGGGACTAGCGGGAGGTTTGTGGATCACAGATACGCAGTATTTT.

This chain uses TRBV28 with TRBJ2-7; no firm D call. The CDR3 spans 13 residues. V gave up 1 base and J gave up 2 bases, with 6 bases separating them. Germline V gene data show CDR1 as MDHEN and CDR2 as SYDVKM. CDR3 amino acids: CASSLSVTYEQYF. CDR3 nucleotide sequence: TGTGCCAGCAGTTTATCCGTTACCTACGAGCAGTACTTC. The full variable domain, in which reference TRBV28 and TRBJ2-7 provide the parts outside the CDR3, is DVKVTQSSRYLVKRTGEKVFLECVQDMDHENMFWYRQDPGLGLRLIYFSYDVKMKEKGDIPEGYSVSREKKERFSLILESASTNQTSMYLCASSLSVTYEQYFGPGTRLTVT.

This rearrangement joins TRBV5-8 to TRBJ1-3, with TRBD1 as a possible D gene (6 bases). CDR1 and CDR2 (germline): SGHTS, YDEGEE. Trimming shortened V by 0 bases and J by 6 bases, and 13 bases separated the two germline ends. CDR3 length equals 15 residues. The CDR3 coding sequence is TGTGCCAGCAGCTTGGATGGACAGACCACAAACACCATATATTTT. Its translation is CASSLDGQTTNTIYF.

This sequence joins TRBV7-2 and TRBJ1-2, with D tentatively TRBD1 (5 bases). Germline V gene data show CDR1 as SGHTA and CDR2 as FQGNSA. The CDR3 is made up of 14 amino acids. V lost 1 base and J lost 3, with 9 bases in between. The CDR3 region is CASSLEGFHYGYTF. The CDR3 DNA reads TGTGCCAGCAGCTTAGAGGGGTTCCACTATGGCTACACCTTC.